These T cell receptor beta chains were read from a single sample in a study of identical twins. From the 5' RACE reads, TCRdb called clonotypes with MiXCR, one entry per CDR3 protein. The data hold 1.5 million or so distinct CDR3 sequences, with about 32% observed a single time. Specimen: cord blood. The source is a newborn girl in good health. The conserved cysteine and the conserved F or W are not part of the CDR3 here. Not every row has a clone size; where given, it reads once, few, many or a size class.

J	V	size	CDR3
TRBJ2-3	TRBV3-1	-	ASSQAGVRDTQY
TRBJ2-5	TRBV11-2	-	ASSLGGGSWEDPAGETQY
TRBJ2-3	TRBV5-1	-	ASSLGPVPDTQY
TRBJ2-1	TRBV5-6	-	ASSLGAGFYNEQF
TRBJ2-7	TRBV7-7	many	ASSLRGYSYEQY
TRBJ1-1	TRBV5-1	-	ASSLGLQGTEAF
TRBJ2-1	TRBV20-1	few	SARDGGTSVYNEQF
TRBJ2-3	TRBV10-3	many	AISTEREQQY
TRBJ2-1	TRBV28	many	ASSLTSEQF
TRBJ2-3	TRBV2	-	ASDRGTVGDTQY
TRBJ2-1	TRBV24-1	many	ATSDGQGYEQF
TRBJ2-3	TRBV6-6	many	ASSYSRSTDTQY
TRBJ1-1	TRBV5-1	few	ASSITQDTEAF
TRBJ2-7	TRBV6-6	-	ASRAGTSSEQY
TRBJ2-5	TRBV12-3/TRBV12-4	-	ASRPSGGAQETQY
TRBJ1-3	TRBV20-1	-	SALGRNTIY
TRBJ1-1	TRBV21-1	few	ASSKEPGKAF
TRBJ1-1	TRBV28	-	ASRLPNTEAF
TRBJ2-1	TRBV3-1	-	ASSQVWSSGSTYNEQF
TRBJ2-3	TRBV10-3	few	AISEGGRGGDTQY